One T cell receptor beta chain is described in this entry. CDR1 and CDR2 from the germline V gene are SGHAT and FQNNGV. CDR3 size: 16 residues. V was trimmed by 4 bases and J by 0 bases, leaving 13 bases between them. Sequencing was performed with immunoSEQ multiplex PCR; in TCRdb, only in-frame clones are kept and a portion is missing. Among just under 350,000 clones listed, around nine tenths were seen once. These data originate in a study of blood T cell repertoires in COVID-19. Turning to the study itself: In each case, the material was cDNA or gDNA derived from T cells, B-cell-depleted T cells, or PBMCs.

The TCR was taken from a woman aged 18 to 35 who had recovered from COVID-19. V is TRBV11-2 and J is TRBJ2-1, with D maybe TRBD1 (5 bases). The sample comprised peripheral blood. DNA for the CDR3: TGTGCCAGCAGCTCCCTGGGGCAGGGCTCCTACAATGAGCAGTTCTTC. This codes for CASSSLGQGSYNEQFF.